These T cell receptor beta chains were read from a single sample in a study of blood T cell repertoires in COVID-19. The method was immunoSEQ multiplex PCR; TCRdb's version includes in-frame clones alone and lacks a portion of them. This sample has 130,000 to 150,000 clones, with around 80% found just once. Material for sequencing was peripheral blood. The receptors originated from a woman between 50 and 59 years old in a cohort sampled during active or convalescent COVID-19. Both conserved end residues are part of each CDR3. The D gene is left open where the match is weak. Some rows mark clone size as missing; the rest say once, few, many or name a class of expanded clone.

TRBJ2-7	.	TRBV7-2	few	CASSLPGQTAYEQYF	TGTGCCAGCAGCCTCCCGGGACAAACCGCCTACGAGCAGTACTTC
TRBJ2-1	TRBD1	TRBV29-1	.	CSVSSSGGNEQFF	TGCAGCGTTTCTTCATCAGGGGGCAATGAGCAGTTCTTC
TRBJ1-6	TRBD1	TRBV10-3	.	CAIRTGGRNSPLHF	TGTGCCATCAGGACAGGGGGCAGGAATTCACCCCTCCACTTT
TRBJ1-5	.	TRBV24-1	.	CATSDAGLPPGQPQHF	TGTGCCACCAGTGATGCAGGCCTACCGCCAGGTCAGCCCCAGCATTTT
TRBJ1-4	.	TRBV21-1	.	CASSNPGRQQGSAEKLFF	TGTGCCAGCAGCAACCCTGGACGACAACAGGGTTCGGCTGAAAAACTGTTTTTT
TRBJ2-7	.	TRBV3-1/TRBV3-2	few	CASKAGPYEQYF	TGTGCCAGCAAAGCGGGTCCCTACGAGCAGTACTTC
TRBJ2-7	.	TRBV3-1/TRBV3-2	.	CASSADRDFLRGAYF	TGTGCCAGCAGCGCGGACCGGGACTTCCTCCGTGGGGCGTACTTC
TRBJ1-1	TRBD1	TRBV10-1	.	CASSSGTGRNTEAFF	TGCGCCAGCAGTTCCGGGACAGGGAGGAACACTGAAGCTTTCTTT
TRBJ1-5	.	TRBV19	once	CASSIMWRESNQPQHF	TGTGCCAGTAGTATAATGTGGAGAGAGAGCAATCAGCCCCAGCATTTT
TRBJ2-3	.	TRBV3-1/TRBV3-2	.	CASSQAAGRSTDTQYF	TGTGCCAGCAGCCAAGCCGCGGGGAGGAGCACAGATACGCAGTATTTT
TRBJ2-2	.	TRBV1	.	CTSSQFPPRNTGELFF	TGCACCAGCAGCCAATTCCCCCCTAGGAACACCGGGGAGCTGTTTTTT
TRBJ1-3	TRBD1	TRBV5-8	few	CASSLRTGSSGNTIYF	TGTGCCAGCAGCTTGCGGACAGGAAGCTCTGGAAACACCATATATTTT
TRBJ2-7	TRBD2	TRBV7-9	.	CASSPWRGMSSYEQYF	TGTGCCAGCAGCCCCTGGCGGGGGATGAGCTCCTACGAGCAGTACTTC
TRBJ1-2	.	TRBV7-9	.	CASSSFGPGHLSYGYTF	TGTGCCAGCAGCTCATTCGGGCCGGGACATTTGAGCTATGGCTACACCTTC
TRBJ2-7	.	TRBV5-4	once	CASSISLRVGSYEQYF	TGTGCCAGCAGCATCAGCCTCAGGGTGGGGTCCTACGAGCAGTACTTC
TRBJ2-6	TRBD1	TRBV10-3	.	CAISEGTGSSGANVLTF	TGTGCCATCAGTGAAGGGACAGGGTCCTCTGGGGCCAACGTCCTGACTTTC
TRBJ1-6	.	TRBV7-8	few	CASSLTGQSLHF	TGTGCCAGCAGCTTAACGGGACAATCCCTCCACTTT
TRBJ1-1	.	TRBV6-5	.	CASSTGTEAFF	TGTGCCAGCAGTACAGGGACTGAAGCTTTCTTT
TRBJ1-1	.	TRBV10-3	.	CAASGVATEAFF	TGTGCCGCCTCAGGGGTCGCGACTGAAGCTTTCTTT
TRBJ1-1	TRBD1	TRBV7-9	.	CASSRWTGLMNTEAFF	TGTGCCAGCAGCCGTTGGACAGGACTAATGAACACTGAAGCTTTCTTT
TRBJ2-7	TRBD1	TRBV27	once	CASSRTGPLSYEQYF	TGTGCCAGCAGTAGGACAGGGCCGCTCTCCTACGAGCAGTACTTC
TRBJ1-3	.	TRBV2	few	CASSETGETGNTIYF	TGTGCCAGCAGCGAGACAGGAGAGACTGGAAACACCATATATTTT
TRBJ1-2	.	TRBV21-1	.	CASSKDAGTGVCSQGYTF	TGTGCCAGCAGCAAAGATGCTGGGACAGGGGTATGTTCCCAAGGCTACACCTTC
TRBJ1-5	.	TRBV13	.	CASSYSNQPQHF	TGTGCCAGCAGTTATAGCAATCAGCCCCAGCATTTT
TRBJ2-1	TRBD2	TRBV4-3	.	CASSQGTSGYSYNEQFF	TGCGCCAGCAGCCAAGGTACTAGCGGGTACTCCTACAATGAGCAGTTCTTC
TRBJ2-3	.	TRBV25-1	.	CASSEYSLTDTQYF	TGTGCCAGCAGTGAGTACAGCCTAACAGATACGCAGTATTTT
TRBJ1-6	.	TRBV2	.	CASSGPGGDGHSPLHF	TGTGCCAGCAGTGGTCCTGGAGGCGACGGTCATTCACCCCTCCACTTT
TRBJ2-7	TRBD1	TRBV5-1	.	CASSGGQTYEQYF	TGCGCCAGCAGCGGGGGACAGACCTACGAGCAGTACTTC
TRBJ1-1	TRBD1	TRBV29-1	.	CSATGTGNAEAFF	TGCAGCGCAACCGGGACAGGTAACGCTGAAGCTTTCTTT
TRBJ2-1	.	TRBV2	.	CASNTGNRIEQFF	TGTGCCAGCAATACCGGAAACAGGATCGAGCAGTTCTTC
TRBJ2-2	TRBD2	TRBV12-5	.	CASGSPTSGNTGELFF	TGTGCTAGTGGTTCGCCTACTAGCGGCAACACCGGGGAGCTGTTTTTT
TRBJ1-1	.	TRBV5-6	.	CASSLSGGTEAFF	TGTGCCAGCAGCTTGAGCGGGGGCACTGAAGCTTTCTTT
TRBJ1-4	.	TRBV27	.	CASNPTPSQGIVLNEKLFF	TGTGCCAGCAACCCCACACCGAGCCAGGGAATTGTCCTTAATGAAAAACTGTTTTTT
TRBJ2-3	.	TRBV19	.	CASSIDLMRFGTDTQYF	TGTGCCAGTAGTATAGATCTCATGAGATTTGGCACAGATACGCAGTATTTT
TRBJ1-5	TRBD1	TRBV7-8	.	CASSPIRAGQGGGGNQPQHF	TGTGCCAGCAGCCCAATCCGTGCGGGACAGGGAGGAGGGGGCAATCAGCCCCAGCATTTT
TRBJ1-5	TRBD1	TRBV19	.	CASSQGQGLAQPQHF	TGTGCCAGTAGTCAAGGACAGGGTCTCGCTCAGCCCCAGCATTTT